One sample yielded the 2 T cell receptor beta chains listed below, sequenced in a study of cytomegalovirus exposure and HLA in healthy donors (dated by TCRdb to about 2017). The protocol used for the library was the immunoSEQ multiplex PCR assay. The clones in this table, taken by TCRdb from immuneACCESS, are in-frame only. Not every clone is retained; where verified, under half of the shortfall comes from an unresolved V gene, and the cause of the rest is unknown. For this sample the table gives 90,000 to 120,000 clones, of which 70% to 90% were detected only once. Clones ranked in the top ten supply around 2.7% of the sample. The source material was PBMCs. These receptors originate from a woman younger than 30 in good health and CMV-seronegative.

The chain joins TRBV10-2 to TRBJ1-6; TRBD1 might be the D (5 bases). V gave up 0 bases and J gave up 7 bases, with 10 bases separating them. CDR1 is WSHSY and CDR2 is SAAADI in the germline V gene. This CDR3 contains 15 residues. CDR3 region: CASSESTVGNSPLHF. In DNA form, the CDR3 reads TGCGCCAGCAGTGAGTCGACAGTCGGGAATTCACCCCTCCACTTT.

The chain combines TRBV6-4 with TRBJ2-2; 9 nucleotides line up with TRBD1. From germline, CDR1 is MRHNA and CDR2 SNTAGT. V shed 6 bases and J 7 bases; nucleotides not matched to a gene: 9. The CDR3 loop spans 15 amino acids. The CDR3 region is CASRSGQGDHGELFF. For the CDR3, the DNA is TGTGCCAGCAGATCGGGACAGGGTGACCACGGGGAGCTGTTTTTT.